This T cell receptor beta chain appears in the sequencing data of a study of shared clonotypes between healthy human individuals. Repertoires were generated with immunoSEQ multiplex PCR, while TCRdb's copy carries only in-frame clones and drops some. This table holds about 79,000 clones, 60% to 80% found once. Trimming took 4 bases from V and 0 from J, leaving 18 bases between them. The CDR3 has 17 residues. Germline assignment: CDR1 SGDLS and CDR2 YYNGEE. This clone occurred once. The chain couples TRBV9 to TRBJ2-3; tentatively, D is TRBD2 (6 bases). This sequence originates from a man aged 25 to 45 in good health. Sequencing input: memory CD8+ T cells sorted from blood. Documented subset: CD45RO+ cells pooled with CCR7-negative TemRA cells. The CDR3 here is CASSPRPGSGSTDTQYF. As DNA, the CDR3 is TGTGCCAGCAGCCCGAGACCCGGTAGCGGTAGCACAGATACGCAGTATTTT.